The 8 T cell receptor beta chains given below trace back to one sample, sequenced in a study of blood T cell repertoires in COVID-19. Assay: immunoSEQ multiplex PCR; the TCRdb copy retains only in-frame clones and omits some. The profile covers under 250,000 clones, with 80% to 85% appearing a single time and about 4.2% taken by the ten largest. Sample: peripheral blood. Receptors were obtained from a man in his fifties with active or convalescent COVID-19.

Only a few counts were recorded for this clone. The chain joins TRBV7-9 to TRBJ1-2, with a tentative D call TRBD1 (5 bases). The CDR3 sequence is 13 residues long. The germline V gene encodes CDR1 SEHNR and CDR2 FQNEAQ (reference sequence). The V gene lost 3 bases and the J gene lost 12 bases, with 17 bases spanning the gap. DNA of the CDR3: TGTGCCAGCAGCTTCAGCAGAGGACACATGGACACCTTC. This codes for CASSFSRGHMDTF.

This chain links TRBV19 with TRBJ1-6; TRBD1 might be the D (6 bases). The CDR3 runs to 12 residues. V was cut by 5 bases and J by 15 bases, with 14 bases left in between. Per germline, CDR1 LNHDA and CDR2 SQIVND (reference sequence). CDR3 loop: CASSQTGSYLHF. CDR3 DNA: TGTGCCAGTAGTCAGACAGGCTCCTACCTCCACTTT.

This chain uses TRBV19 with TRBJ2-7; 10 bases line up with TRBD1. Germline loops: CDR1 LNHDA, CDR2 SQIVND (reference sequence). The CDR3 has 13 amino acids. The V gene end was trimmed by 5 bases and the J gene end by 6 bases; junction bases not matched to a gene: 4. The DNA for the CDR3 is TGTGCCAGTAGTTTGGACAGGGGGTCCGAGCAGTACTTC. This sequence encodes CASSLDRGSEQYF.

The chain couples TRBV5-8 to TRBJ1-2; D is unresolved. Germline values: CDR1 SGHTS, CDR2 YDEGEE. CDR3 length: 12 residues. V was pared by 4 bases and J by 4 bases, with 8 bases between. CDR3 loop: CASSLDGYGYTF. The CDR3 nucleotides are TGTGCCAGCAGCCTGGACGGCTATGGCTACACCTTC. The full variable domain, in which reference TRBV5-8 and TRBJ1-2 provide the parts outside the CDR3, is EAGVTQSPTHLIKTRGQQATLRCSPISGHTSVYWYQQALGLGLQFLLWYDEGEERNRGNFPPRFSGRQFPNYSSELNVNALELEDSALYLCASSLDGYGYTFGSGTRLTVV.

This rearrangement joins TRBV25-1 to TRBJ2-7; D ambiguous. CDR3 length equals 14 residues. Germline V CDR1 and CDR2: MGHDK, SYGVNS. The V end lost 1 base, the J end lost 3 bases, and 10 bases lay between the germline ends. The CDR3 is CASSELSGGYEQYF. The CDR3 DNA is TGTGCCAGCAGTGAATTGAGTGGCGGCTACGAGCAGTACTTC.

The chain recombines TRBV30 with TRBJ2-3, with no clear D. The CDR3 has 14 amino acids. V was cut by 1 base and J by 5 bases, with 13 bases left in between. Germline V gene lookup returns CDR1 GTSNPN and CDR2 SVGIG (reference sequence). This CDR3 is CAWSAPTYKDTQYF. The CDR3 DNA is TGTGCCTGGAGTGCGCCTACCTATAAAGATACGCAGTATTTT.

This CDR3 is CASSSTGNEQYF. CDR3 in DNA: TGTGCCAGCAGCTCGACAGGGAACGAGCAGTACTTC. This chain joins TRBV27 and TRBJ2-7; 7 bases map to TRBD1. Germline CDR1 and CDR2: MNHEY and SMNVEV (reference sequence). Germline trimming cut 6 bases from V and 5 bases from J; bases unmatched to any gene: 4. The CDR3 is made up of 12 amino acids.

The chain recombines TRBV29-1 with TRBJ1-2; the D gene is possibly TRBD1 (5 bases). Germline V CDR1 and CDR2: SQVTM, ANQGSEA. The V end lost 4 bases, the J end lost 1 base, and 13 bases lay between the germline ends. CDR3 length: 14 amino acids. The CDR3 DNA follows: TGCAGCGTTGCTACGGGGGGGTTTAACTATGGCTACACCTTC. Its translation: CSVATGGFNYGYTF. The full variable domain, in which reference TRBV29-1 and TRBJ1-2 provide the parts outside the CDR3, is SAVISQKPSRDICQRGTSLTIQCQVDSQVTMMFWYRQQPGQSLTLIATANQGSEATYESGFVIDKFPISRPNLTFSTLTVSNMSPEDSSIYLCSVATGGFNYGYTFGSGTRLTVV.